The rows below give T cell receptor beta chains drawn from one sample of a study of blood T cell repertoires in COVID-19. TCRdb's table, derived via immunoSEQ multiplex PCR, lists solely in-frame clones and lacks some. The sample has roughly 250,000 clones; roughly 83% are singletons. Sequencing input: peripheral blood. The origin of the receptors is an elderly woman with acute or convalescent COVID-19. CDR3s leave out the opening cysteine and the closing phenylalanine or tryptophan.

TRBV2 | ASSQRLGGPNEQF
TRBV28 | ASSSPPDTYNEQF
TRBV28 | ASSWDRNRNNSPLH
TRBV11-2 | ASSQGGVAGETQY
TRBV5-5 | ASSLVGQASYEQY
TRBV5-1 | ASSFGDSQETQY
TRBV28 | ASSLRTEIMNTEAF
TRBV28 | ASSSSGGPYEQY
TRBV19 | ASSIKQALGGTEAF
TRBV19 | ASSIRGNQPQH
TRBV7-9 | ASTQQGADGYT
TRBV6-4 | ASSRDRSSPLH
TRBV9 | ASSVVDRAYNEQF
TRBV7-6 | ASSLGRGEQF
TRBV18 | ASSPSGTGSQQPQH